Listed below are T cell receptor beta chains from one sample, sequenced in a study of siplizumab effects on memory and regulatory T cells. The assay was immunoSEQ multiplex PCR, and TCRdb's table has in-frame clones only and misses some. This sample has 100,000 or so clones, with roughly 92% found just once. The sample was Tregs sorted from blood. These receptors were obtained from a human donor in good health. Each CDR3 is given with its conserved first and last residue. The order of the fields is clone size, V gene, J gene, D gene, CDR3 protein, CDR3 DNA. D genes are given only for firm matches. Clone sizes are given selectively: once, few, many, or a class where the clone is expanded.

clone size: -
V gene: TRBV28
J gene: TRBJ1-1
D gene: TRBD1
CDR3 protein: CASNPTGARMNTEAFF
CDR3 DNA: TGTGCCAGCAACCCCACAGGGGCGCGTATGAACACTGAAGCTTTCTTT

clone size: -
V gene: TRBV5-1
J gene: TRBJ2-1
D gene: TRBD1
CDR3 protein: CATKMTGTSYNEQFF
CDR3 DNA: TGCGCCACCAAGATGACAGGGACGTCCTACAATGAGCAGTTCTTC

clone size: -
V gene: TRBV6-6
J gene: TRBJ2-3
D gene: TRBD2
CDR3 protein: CASSYPSGRLGTQYF
CDR3 DNA: TGTGCCAGCAGTTACCCTAGCGGGAGATTGGGTACGCAGTATTTT

clone size: -
V gene: TRBV10-1
J gene: TRBJ2-1
D gene: TRBD1
CDR3 protein: CASSNRGNEQFF
CDR3 DNA: TGCGCCAGCAGCAACAGGGGCAATGAGCAGTTCTTC

clone size: -
V gene: TRBV6-5
J gene: TRBJ2-5
D gene: -
CDR3 protein: CASSSLSGGPKETQYF
CDR3 DNA: TGTGCCAGCAGTTCACTAAGTGGGGGGCCGAAAGAGACCCAGTACTTC

clone size: -
V gene: TRBV27
J gene: TRBJ2-1
D gene: -
CDR3 protein: CASSLSGNEQFF
CDR3 DNA: TGTGCCAGCAGTTTGTCAGGGAATGAGCAGTTCTTC

clone size: -
V gene: TRBV5-4
J gene: TRBJ2-1
D gene: -
CDR3 protein: CASSLAVSGHYNEQFF
CDR3 DNA: TGTGCCAGCAGCTTGGCCGTCAGCGGGCACTACAATGAGCAGTTCTTC

clone size: -
V gene: TRBV6-4
J gene: TRBJ1-3
D gene: -
CDR3 protein: CATPLQAGNTIYF
CDR3 DNA: TGTGCCACCCCGCTCCAGGCTGGAAACACCATATATTTT

clone size: once
V gene: TRBV28
J gene: TRBJ1-5
D gene: TRBD1
CDR3 protein: CASRPGQSSQPQHF
CDR3 DNA: TGTGCCAGCAGGCCGGGACAGAGTAGTCAGCCCCAGCATTTT

clone size: -
V gene: TRBV25-1
J gene: TRBJ2-2
D gene: TRBD1
CDR3 protein: CASSGHGQGPGELFF
CDR3 DNA: TGTGCCAGCAGTGGCCACGGACAGGGTCCCGGGGAGCTGTTTTTT

clone size: -
V gene: TRBV28
J gene: TRBJ2-7
D gene: -
CDR3 protein: CASGSGDRQYF
CDR3 DNA: TGTGCCAGCGGGTCAGGGGATCGGCAGTACTTC

clone size: -
V gene: TRBV6-6
J gene: TRBJ2-2
D gene: -
CDR3 protein: CASRGAPNTGELFF
CDR3 DNA: TGTGCCAGCAGGGGGGCGCCCAACACCGGGGAGCTGTTTTTT

clone size: -
V gene: TRBV6-4
J gene: TRBJ2-1
D gene: -
CDR3 protein: CASSGTRYNEQFF
CDR3 DNA: TGTGCCAGCAGTGGGACCCGCTACAATGAGCAGTTCTTC

clone size: -
V gene: TRBV14
J gene: TRBJ2-3
D gene: TRBD2
CDR3 protein: CASRPSGSRTDTQYF
CDR3 DNA: TGTGCCAGCAGGCCTAGCGGGAGTAGGACAGATACGCAGTATTTT

clone size: -
V gene: TRBV6-6
J gene: TRBJ2-5
D gene: -
CDR3 protein: CASSYGDTKETQYF
CDR3 DNA: TGTGCCAGCAGTTACGGGGACACGAAAGAGACCCAGTACTTC

clone size: -
V gene: TRBV19
J gene: TRBJ2-5
D gene: -
CDR3 protein: CASSAAVGVETQYF
CDR3 DNA: TGTGCCAGTAGTGCCGCTGTGGGAGTAGAGACCCAGTACTTC

clone size: -
V gene: TRBV6-4
J gene: TRBJ2-2
D gene: TRBD2
CDR3 protein: CASSPISGLAGVGGTGELFF
CDR3 DNA: TGTGCCAGCAGTCCAATATCAGGGCTAGCGGGAGTCGGTGGCACCGGGGAGCTGTTTTTT

clone size: few
V gene: TRBV28
J gene: TRBJ1-5
D gene: TRBD1
CDR3 protein: CASSPTGGAGQPQHF
CDR3 DNA: TGTGCCAGCAGTCCGACAGGGGGCGCAGGTCAGCCCCAGCATTTT

clone size: -
V gene: TRBV6-6
J gene: TRBJ1-2
D gene: -
CDR3 protein: CASSLARNYGYTF
CDR3 DNA: TGTGCCAGCAGTTTAGCCAGGAACTATGGCTACACCTTC

clone size: -
V gene: TRBV7-3
J gene: TRBJ2-6
D gene: -
CDR3 protein: CASSWTSFSGANVLTF
CDR3 DNA: TGTGCCAGCAGCTGGACAAGCTTCTCTGGGGCCAACGTCCTGACTTTC

clone size: once
V gene: TRBV13
J gene: TRBJ1-4
D gene: -
CDR3 protein: CASSLRTEKLFF
CDR3 DNA: TGTGCCAGCAGCTTAAGGACTGAAAAACTGTTTTTT

clone size: -
V gene: TRBV4-1
J gene: TRBJ2-7
D gene: -
CDR3 protein: CASSRRQNYEQYF
CDR3 DNA: TGCGCCAGCAGCCGCCGACAGAACTACGAGCAGTACTTC